This T cell receptor beta chain comes out of a study of cytomegalovirus exposure and HLA in healthy donors (dated by TCRdb to 2016 to 2017). Describing the broader study: In an earlier analysis of several hundred of the donors, 250 to 300 Gb of sequence data and approximately 100 million unique TCR beta sequences from approximately 180 million T cells were reported. An early release that covered fewer than 750 HLA-typed donors contained approximately 290 gigabases of sequencing data and tens of millions of unique TCR sequences. Of the approximately 370 genotyped donors, less than 90% were placed in the genetic ancestry cluster associated with self-reported Caucasian donors. The study was designed to test whether signatures of past pathogen exposure could be identified by cataloging public T cell receptors. The study profiled the T cell repertoires of some 610 subjects by immunosequencing and related them to cytomegalovirus serostatus. Besides the first cohort of approximately 670 subjects, a separate validation cohort made up of 90 to 150 different subjects was used. To predict cytomegalovirus infection status, the study combined high-throughput TCR immunosequencing, statistical association of individual TCRs with disease status, and machine learning. A later analysis re-analyzed previously published TCR beta repertoires from roughly 690 donors and added high-resolution HLA genotyping to study TCR occurrence patterns. Rather than using new phenotypic data, the later analysis identified candidate immune exposures from TCR beta sequences and from how often those sequences occurred across donors. To decide whether each TCR beta V gene segment behaved as functional or pseudogenic, an earlier analysis of some 580 of the donors relied on high-throughput TCR beta sequencing. Alongside the repertoire data, information on donor age, sex, ethnicity and CMV serostatus was compiled. In a later genetic analysis, genome-wide SNP genotypes for about three fifths of the 666 donors were used, and that subset was treated as a discovery cohort. All discovery cohort repertoires had been generated using a single sequencing platform. HLA typing included class I and class II loci at four-digit resolution. Typing coverage varied by locus: roughly 629-640 donors for A, B, C, DRB1 and DQB1; roughly 560 for DQA1; more than 600 for DPA1; more than 450 for DPB1. Because of strong linkage in the cohort, 5 or 6 DR-DQ haplotypes were treated as single units for association and clustering. Among roughly 370 genotyped donors of the cohort, an average of approximately 250,000 unique TCR beta nucleotide sequences were sequenced per donor, about a sixth of them non-productive.

Points on this clone: No antigen is known for it. Per-nucleotide qualities are absent, and no much larger clonotype sits a single base away.

The cohort consisted of some 730 healthy bone marrow donors. At the time of sampling, every cohort member was nominally healthy, though immune exposures that went unrecorded were likely present. The donor was CMV seronegative and was included in the group of a few hundred seronegative cohort members. Every donor gave a peripheral blood sample, and the peripheral blood mononuclear cells from that sample were used for TCR beta sequencing. The Qiagen DNeasy Blood Extraction Kit was used to extract genomic DNA from the blood cell samples. General study outcomes and caveats: Linkage disequilibrium might explain the correlated functional status among segregating V segments, but an unknown experimental factor could not be excluded. The 87-base-pair reads could not distinguish some IMGT-functional V segments, including TRBV6-2 and TRBV6-3, so those segments were excluded. A later analysis found that most CMV-associated TCR beta chains appeared HLA-restricted, with HLA associations seemingly driven largely by CMV exposure. A later genetic analysis reported fewer N-insertions in productive TCRs among donors in an Asian-associated ancestry cluster than the roughly 670-donor mean. Strong co-occurrence of HLA alleles, especially DR and DQ, made assigning TCR associations to individual alleles difficult. According to a later analysis, TCR association rates differed among HLA loci, with DRB1 alleles showing the most associated TCRs and HLA-C alleles showing the fewest. About 17 rarely observed V segments, including chromosome 9 orphons, were excluded from the earlier analysis of almost 600 of the donors because counts were too low. Broadly in line with IMGT annotations, most TCR beta V segments showed up in productive rearrangements about 87% or about 30% of the time in an earlier analysis of about 500 of the donors. At a false discovery rate of 0.05, a later analysis linked about 17,000 TCR beta sequences to specific HLA alleles. A further reported finding was that TCR beta sequences accurately predicted the HLA-A and HLA-B alleles for most subjects in the first cohort. In both the original and validation cohorts, the classifier was reported to diagnose cytomegalovirus status with high specificity and sensitivity. In this cohort, only TCR beta chains were sequenced, and detectable features were limited by the absence of alpha or paired-chain data. Because some donors lacked HLA typing at each locus, the association tests relied only on the typed subset. The study gave a list of about 150 TCR beta chains associated with cytomegalovirus. Most TCR sequences were seen in very few donors, while some public TCRs were found in many individuals. An association between a missense DCLRE1C variant and V-gene and J-gene trimming of TCR beta chains was found in a later genetic analysis and replicated in an independent cohort. A cluster of highly shared sequence variants was judged likely to represent a technical artifact of the sequencing pipeline. Sequencing depth was assumed to be roughly uniform across donors in the presence/absence analyses, though that assumption may not hold. According to a later analysis, parvovirus B19, influenza, CMV and Epstein-Barr virus appeared linked to several top co-occurrence clusters. The only immune exposure information available for the cohort was CMV serostatus. In vitro tests confirmed that a few of the cytomegalovirus-associated TCR beta chains recognize cytomegalovirus antigens. The authors suggested that the approach could potentially be extended to other disease states and immunological phenotypes. In a later analysis, HLA-associated TCR beta chains showed more clonal expansion and lower generation probabilities than non-associated chains that were equally common.

From the cysteine through the phenylalanine, the CDR3 covers 17 amino acids. The only DNA kept is the CDR3, 51 bases in frame from the first base. From the germline V gene, CDR1 is LGHNA and CDR2 is YSLEER. V is cut back by 0 bases and J by 6 bases, with 6 bases in the junction unmatched. The library was generated by the immunoSEQ multiplex PCR assay. A mixture of 60 forward primers for TCR Vbeta segments and 13 reverse primers for TCR Jbeta segments was used in the multiplex PCR. A multiplex PCR assay on genomic DNA amplified the CDR3 region of rearranged TCR beta genes. The amplified TCR beta libraries were sequenced on the Illumina HiSeq System as 87-base-pair reads. The paper's processing steps were these. Across the 640 or so repertoires, a later analysis counted approximately 83 million unique TCR beta chains, some 11 million of which were shared by at least two donors. Raw reads were error-corrected and collapsed into unique sequences by a nearest-neighbor algorithm in which closely related sequences were merged to remove PCR and sequencing errors. V, D and J gene segments were assigned by aligning CDR3 sequences to IMGT reference sequences. For a sequence to be retained, a match of at least six nucleotides was required to both a V gene segment and a J gene segment. Rearrangements were classified as productive when the CDR3 lacked stop codons and remained in frame with V and J, and all other rearrangements were classified as non-productive. Following IMGT convention, CDR3 was defined as the stretch from the second conserved V-encoded cysteine up to the conserved J-encoded phenylalanine. The earlier analysis of roughly 590 of the donors excluded any sequence lacking an unambiguous match to a single V gene segment. In an earlier analysis of 450 to 700 of the donors, V segments were called functional above 56.7% productive rearrangements and were called segregating when the between-donor standard deviation exceeded 5%. To diagnose cytomegalovirus status from the catalog of TCR beta chain sequences, a statistical classification framework was built. In a later analysis, V and J genes were assigned by comparing TCR nucleotide sequences against IMGT/GENE-DB human TR gene sequences. The TCRdist pipeline was used in a later analysis to assign CDR3 sequences and most-parsimonious VDJ recombination scenarios. In a later analysis, each TCR beta chain was defined by its CDR3 amino acid sequence together with its V-gene family, and reads lacking a unique V-gene family were excluded. To address suspected cross-contamination and a sequencing artifact, a later analysis removed several hundred highly shared, low-generation-probability nucleotide sequences. For each public chain, a later analysis derived a clonal expansion index from normalized ranks of inferred template counts within each repertoire. Generation probabilities in a later analysis came from a VDJ recombination model fitted to out-of-frame rearrangements, and those results were checked against IGoR. In a later analysis, TCR-TCR, TCR-HLA and TCR-CMV co-occurrence was scored with hypergeometric tests, and a repertoire-size bias correction was applied to TCR pairs. A later analysis estimated false discovery rates by permuting HLA or CMV assignments 20 times. In a later analysis, co-occurring TCRs were grouped using DBSCAN, with TCRdist sequence similarity added in when clustering inside HLA-allele-positive subsets. Repertoires with fewer than 30,000 or more than 120,000 public chains were left out of co-occurrence clustering, as were about 5 repertoires with anomalous nucleotide sharing. TCRdb holds this immuneACCESS table with in-frame rearrangements only. Some clones are missing; in checked studies, unresolved V genes explain under half, and the rest has no known cause. D and trimming were read from the DNA, whereas the V and J calls and clone size are those reported in that table. This sample holds roughly 110,000 clones; around 80% were observed only once. The top ten clones comprise approximately 3.6% of the sample.

The clonotype was recovered from a man in his sixties in good health and CMV-seronegative. Sequenced material: PBMCs. Recombination linked TRBV4-3 to TRBJ1-4; 11 bases in the junction line up with TRBD1. CDR3 reads: CASSQDATGQGDEKLFF. The nucleotide sequence reads TGCGCCAGCAGCCAAGACGCAACGGGACAGGGGGATGAAAAACTGTTTTTT.